The 15 T cell receptor beta chains below were found in one sample sequenced in a study of cytomegalovirus exposure and HLA in healthy donors. PCR primers comprised 60 Vbeta and 13 Jbeta primers. Generated by immunoSEQ multiplex PCR, the TCRdb table keeps only in-frame clones and is missing some. The sample lists about 170,000 clones; approximately 84% were seen once. The sequenced material came from PBMCs. These TCRs come from a woman aged 50 to 60 in good health and CMV-seropositive.

This chain links TRBV7-9 with TRBJ1-2, with a possible D match to TRBD1 (5 bases). V lost 6 bases, J lost 4 bases, and 21 bases lay in between. The CDR3 covers 16 residues. The germline V gene encodes CDR1 SEHNR and CDR2 FQNEAQ (reference sequence). The CDR3 DNA follows: TGTGCCAGCAGAAAGTCCCGGGACGGGACTTCCTATGGCTACACCTTC. This gives the protein CASRKSRDGTSYGYTF.

This clone was seen a single time. This chain joins TRBV5-4 and TRBJ2-7, with 7 bases aligning to TRBD2. V shed 4 bases, J shed 3 bases, and the junction held 1 base outside the gene matches. The germline CDR1 and CDR2 sequences are SGHNT and YYREEE (reference sequence). The CDR3 covers 12 residues. The CDR3 is CASSGRDYEQYF. The CDR3 DNA reads TGTGCCAGCAGCGGGAGGGACTACGAGCAGTACTTC.

V usage is TRBV19 and J usage is TRBJ1-1, with D maybe TRBD1 (6 bases). Germline V CDR1 and CDR2: LNHDA, SQIVND (reference sequence). The CDR3 length is 13 residues. V lost 5 bases and J lost 3, with 10 bases in between. CDR3 sequence reads: CASSRNRDTEAFF. CDR3 in DNA: TGTGCCAGTAGTCGAAACAGGGACACTGAAGCTTTCTTT.

V and J are TRBV19 and TRBJ2-6, with D perhaps matching TRBD1 (6 bases). Germline assignment: CDR1 LNHDA and CDR2 SQIVND (reference sequence). Trimming stripped 11 bases from V and 1 base from J, with 18 bases between. The CDR3 loop spans 16 amino acids. CDR3 sequence (DNA): TGTGCCTCCCGCCCAGGGGAATCGTCTGGGGCCAACGTCCTGACTTTC. This gives the protein CASRPGESSGANVLTF. Full variable domain (rest looked up from reference TRBV19 and TRBJ2-6): DGGITQSPKYLFRKEGQNVTLSCEQNLNHDAMYWYRQDPGQGLRLIYYSQIVNDFQKGDIAEGYSVSREKKESFPLTVTSAQKNPTAFYLCASRPGESSGANVLTFGAGSRLTVL.

The gene calls are TRBV7-2 and TRBJ2-7; D is ambiguous. Trimming pared 2 bases from V and 2 bases from J, leaving 13 bases between. CDR1 is SGHTA, CDR2 FQGNSA, per germline. The CDR3 runs to 15 residues. The CDR3 nucleotides are TGTGCCAGCAGCTTATCTAGTGTCGTCCCCTACGAGCAGTACTTC. It specifies CASSLSSVVPYEQYF.

This chain uses TRBV7-2 with TRBJ2-2, with 10 bases identical to TRBD2. Germline loops: CDR1 SGHTA, CDR2 FQGNSA. V gave up 11 bases and J gave up 3 bases; unmatched junction bases: 15. This CDR3 has 17 residues. CDR3 sequence: CAAGLAGDPRDTGELFF. The CDR3 DNA reads TGTGCCGCGGGGCTAGCGGGAGACCCTCGGGACACCGGGGAGCTGTTTTTT.

The chain employs TRBV7-9 and TRBJ1-5, with D uncertain. The V and J ends lost 1 base and 9 bases respectively, with 7 bases between them. This CDR3 contains 12 residues. The V gene's germline CDR1 is SEHNR and CDR2 FQNEAQ (reference sequence). Here the CDR3 DNA reads TGTGCCAGCAGCTTAGACGGTGGGCCCCAGCATTTT. Translated: CASSLDGGPQHF.

The chain links TRBV4-2 to TRBJ1-1; no definite D call. V was shortened by 0 bases and J by 8 bases, with 7 bases between the two germline ends. CDR1 and CDR2 (germline): LGHNA, YNFKEQ. The CDR3 contains 12 residues. The CDR3 bases are TGTGCCAGCAGCCAAGATACCAGAGAAGCTTTCTTT. This translates into CASSQDTREAFF.

The rearrangement links TRBV6-5 to TRBJ1-2, with 11 bases fitting TRBD1. CDR1 and CDR2 (germline): MNHEY, SVGAGI. The CDR3 is 15 amino acids. Trimming at V came to 6 bases and at J to 4 bases, leaving 7 bases not matched to a gene. The CDR3 protein is CASSRTGGQLYGYTF. In nucleotides, the CDR3 is TGTGCCAGCAGCCGGACAGGGGGCCAACTCTATGGCTACACCTTC.

V is TRBV30 and J is TRBJ1-1, with unresolved D. The CDR3 loop spans 14 amino acids. Germline CDR1 is GTSNPN and CDR2 is SVGIG (reference sequence). Trimming took off 0 bases at V and 1 base at J, with 9 bases between the two ends. The CDR3 DNA follows: TGTGCCTGGAGTGTACGACGGAGGAACACTGAAGCTTTCTTT. Translating gives CAWSVRRRNTEAFF.

This chain joins TRBV28 and TRBJ2-5, with unresolved D. The length of the CDR3 is 10 residues. Germline V lookup: CDR1 MDHEN, CDR2 SYDVKM. Trimming took off 6 bases at V and 4 bases at J, with 3 bases between the two ends. The CDR3 here is CASSLETQYF. CDR3 DNA sequence: TGTGCCAGCAGCCTAGAGACCCAGTACTTC.

Points on this clone: Other DNA sequences in the same sample also yield this CDR3. The chain links TRBV5-4 to TRBJ1-2; no clear D gene. Trimming cost V 4 bases and J 0 bases, with 16 bases left between them. The CDR3 is 16 residues long. The V gene's germline CDR1 is SGHNT and CDR2 YYREEE (reference sequence). For the CDR3, the DNA is TGTGCCAGCAGCCTGCACCGCCCGTCAGCTAACTATGGCTACACCTTC. Translation gives CASSLHRPSANYGYTF. Complete variable domain (other parts from reference TRBV5-4 and TRBJ1-2): ETGVTQSPTHLIKTRGQQVTLRCSSQSGHNTVSWYQQALGQGPQFIFQYYREEENGRGNFPPRFSGLQFPNYSSELNVNALELDDSALYLCASSLHRPSANYGYTFGSGTRLTVV.

This chain uses TRBV5-3 with TRBJ2-1, with 7 bases lining up with TRBD2. TRBV5-3 is recorded as an ORF, its role being uncertain. CDR3 length: 17 amino acids. J gave up 0 bases and V 4 bases, and 10 bases lay outside the gene matches. The CDR3 spells CARSPRQRDGSYNEQFF. The CDR3 DNA reads as TGTGCCAGAAGCCCCCGCCAGCGGGACGGCTCCTACAATGAGCAGTTCTTC.

The chain uses TRBV18 and TRBJ2-5, with unresolved D. This CDR3 region has 12 residues. Trimming removed 6 bases at V and 1 base at J, with 6 bases between. Per the germline V gene, CDR1 is KGHSH and CDR2 is LQKENI. The CDR3 loop reads CASSRPQETQYF. The CDR3 bases are TGTGCCAGCTCGAGGCCCCAAGAGACCCAGTACTTC. The full variable domain, with the rest looked up from reference TRBV18 and TRBJ2-5, is NAGVMQNPRHLVRRRGQEARLRCSPMKGHSHVYWYRQLPEEGLKFMVYLQKENIIDESGMPKERFSAEFPKEGPSILRIQQVVRGDSAAYFCASSRPQETQYFGPGTRLLVL.

The chain couples TRBV6-5 to TRBJ2-5; 8 bases are a match to TRBD2. Germline CDR1 and CDR2: MNHEY and SVGAGI. This CDR3 has 13 residues. With V trimmed by 6 bases and J by 4 bases, 4 bases remained unmatched. As DNA, the CDR3 is TGTGCCAGCAGCGGGGGGGGCTTAGAGACCCAGTACTTC. Amino acid sequence: CASSGGGLETQYF.